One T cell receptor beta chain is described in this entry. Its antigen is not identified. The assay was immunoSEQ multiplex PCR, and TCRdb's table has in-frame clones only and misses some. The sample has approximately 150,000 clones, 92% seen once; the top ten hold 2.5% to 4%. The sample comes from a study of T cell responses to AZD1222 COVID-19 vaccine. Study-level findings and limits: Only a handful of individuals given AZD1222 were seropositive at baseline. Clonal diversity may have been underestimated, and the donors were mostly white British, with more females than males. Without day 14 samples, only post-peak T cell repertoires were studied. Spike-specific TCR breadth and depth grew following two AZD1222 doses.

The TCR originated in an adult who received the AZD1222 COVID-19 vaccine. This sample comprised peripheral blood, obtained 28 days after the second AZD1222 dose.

The CDR3 DNA is TGTGCCACCAGTGACCCCCGGGACAGGGACTACGAGCAGTACTTC. Its translation is CATSDPRDRDYEQYF. The genes are TRBV24-1 and TRBJ2-7; 9 bases are shared with TRBD1. Germline V gives CDR1 KGHDR, CDR2 SFDVKD. The CDR3 length is 15 residues. V dropped 4 bases and J dropped 3; count of bases not matched to a gene: 6.